This T cell receptor beta chain was recovered during a study of regulatory T cells in long-lasting Graves disease. CDR3 length: 16 residues. CDR1 ENHRY and CDR2 SYGVKD come from the germline V gene. Deletions cut 0 bases from V and 5 bases from J, with 13 bases between. Time point meaning: newly diagnosed GD, antithyroid drugs for less than 3 months. Researchers made the TCR library from RNA that was extracted from PBMCs. Through Arm-PCR of CDR3 regions and iRepertoire HTBI primers, TCR beta libraries were built. TCRdb redid the calling of the multiplex PCR reads with MiXCR, one entry per CDR3 protein. Here the sample spans 500,000 or so distinct CDR3 sequences, 16% being singletons. This same sample was also taken into another study, of T cells in Graves' hyperthyroidism and ophthalmopathy.

Sequences were derived from peripheral blood mononuclear cells (PBMCs), sampled at new diagnosis, from a patient treated with antithyroid drugs. The TCR was taken from a man aged 35 to 55 with Graves disease. The J gene is TRBJ1-4, the V gene TRBV10-3; D gene unclear. CDR3 DNA sequence: TGTGCCATCAGTGAGTCAGGGCCCGTCCAGAATGAAAAACTGTTTTTT. Encoded protein: CAISESGPVQNEKLFF.